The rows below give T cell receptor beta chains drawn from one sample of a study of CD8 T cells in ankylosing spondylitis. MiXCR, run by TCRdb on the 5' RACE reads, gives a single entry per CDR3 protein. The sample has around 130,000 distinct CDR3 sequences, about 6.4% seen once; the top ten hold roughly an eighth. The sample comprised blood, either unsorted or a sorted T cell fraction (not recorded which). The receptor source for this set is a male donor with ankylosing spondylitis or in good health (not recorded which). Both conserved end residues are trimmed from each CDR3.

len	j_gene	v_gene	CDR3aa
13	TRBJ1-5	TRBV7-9	ASSLAGQGVQPQH
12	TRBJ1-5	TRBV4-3	ASSQIGGQGERH
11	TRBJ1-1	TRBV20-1	SASNTGGTEAF
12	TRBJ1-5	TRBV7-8	ASSLLWGNQPQH
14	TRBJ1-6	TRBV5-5	ASSLPGSNYNSPLH
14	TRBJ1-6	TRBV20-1	SARVGSDTYNSPLH
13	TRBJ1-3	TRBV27	ASSTTGAQGNTIY
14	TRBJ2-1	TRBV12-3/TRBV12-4	ASSFSAGQAGDEQF
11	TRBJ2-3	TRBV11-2	ASSEQSTDTQY
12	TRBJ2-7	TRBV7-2	ASSPQGRGYEQY
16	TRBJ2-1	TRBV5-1	ASSRASLLAQTYNEQF
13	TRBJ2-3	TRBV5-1	ATSWRTGNTDTQY
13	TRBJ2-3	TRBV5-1	ASSLGAGDLDTQY
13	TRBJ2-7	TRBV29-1	SVEDRGGITYEQY
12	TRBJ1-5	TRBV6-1	ASSSYESNQPQH
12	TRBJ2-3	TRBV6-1	ASSRQADTDTQY
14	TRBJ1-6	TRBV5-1	ASSLAGSSYNSPLH
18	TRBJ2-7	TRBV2	ASSLSTGQGPRKNFGEQY
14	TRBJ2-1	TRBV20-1	SAASPLAVWGDEQF
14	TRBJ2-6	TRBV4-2	ASSQDVASGANVLT
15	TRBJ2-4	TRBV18	ASSRPGTSGTKNIQY
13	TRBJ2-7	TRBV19	ASSSGGFSPYEQY
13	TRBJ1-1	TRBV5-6	ASSRPGHLSTEAF
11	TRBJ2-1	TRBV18	ASSPLRRDEQF
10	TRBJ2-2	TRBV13	ASSLPAGELF
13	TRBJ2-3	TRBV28	ASRTQTLDSDTQY
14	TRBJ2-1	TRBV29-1	SVEDPGGETYNEQF
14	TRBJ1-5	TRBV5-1	ASSLGGQGASQPQH
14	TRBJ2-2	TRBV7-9	ASSGEGAHNTGELF
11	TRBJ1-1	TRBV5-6	ASSLGGRNEAF
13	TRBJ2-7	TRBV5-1	ASSRASGVTYEQY
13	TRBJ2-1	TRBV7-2	ASSWTSGPYNEQF
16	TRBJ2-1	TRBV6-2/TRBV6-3	ASSYLALEYRSYNEQF